This entry is about one TCR beta chain. There were no recent acute infections or vaccinations among the donors, who were healthy HIV-negative adults. Those who donated, Caucasian adults without exception, all lived in Nashville, Tennessee. CD4+ cells yielded CD45RA+ naive and CD45RA-negative memory subsets. Genomic DNA (from each subset) was split evenly across several immunoSEQ plates. The assay was immunoSEQ multiplex PCR, and TCRdb's table has in-frame clones only and misses some. This sample has some 1.5 million clones, with 95% to 99% found just once. These data belong to a study of shared clonotypes between healthy human individuals. The CDR3 is 17 amino acids. The V gene lost 3 bases and the J gene lost 4 bases, with 22 bases spanning the gap. Germline CDR1 and CDR2: SGHDT and YYEEEE.

This sequence was found in a man aged 30-40 years in good health. Input material: naive CD4+ T cells sorted from blood. Subset here: CD45RA+ positively selected. V gene TRBV5-6 combines with J gene TRBJ2-5; D is unclear. The CDR3 region has the DNA TGTGCCAGCAGCTCAAGGGTAGGATTGCGAATAAGAGAGACCCAGTACTTC. It yields the protein CASSSRVGLRIRETQYF.